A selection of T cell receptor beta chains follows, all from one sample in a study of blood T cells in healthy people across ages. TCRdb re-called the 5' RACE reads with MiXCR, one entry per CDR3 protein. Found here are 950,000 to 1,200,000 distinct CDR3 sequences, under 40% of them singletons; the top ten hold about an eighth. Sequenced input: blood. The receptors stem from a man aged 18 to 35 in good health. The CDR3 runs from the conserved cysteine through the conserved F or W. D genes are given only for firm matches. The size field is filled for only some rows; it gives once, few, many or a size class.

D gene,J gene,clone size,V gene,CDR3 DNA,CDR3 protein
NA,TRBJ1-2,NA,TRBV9,TGTGCCAGCAGCGTAGAGTCAGGACCAGCTAACTATGGCTACACCTTC,CASSVESGPANYGYTF
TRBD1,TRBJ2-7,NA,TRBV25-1,TGTGCCAGCAGTGAGGAGGACAGGGGAAGCATTGAGCAGTACTTC,CASSEEDRGSIEQYF
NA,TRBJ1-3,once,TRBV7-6,TGTGCCAGCAGCTTAAATAGTGGAAAAGCTGGAAACACCATATATTTT,CASSLNSGKAGNTIYF
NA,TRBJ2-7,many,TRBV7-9,TGTGCCAGCAGCTTCCAACCACCGTACGAGCAGTACTTC,CASSFQPPYEQYF
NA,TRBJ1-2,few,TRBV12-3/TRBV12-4,TGTGCCAGCAGTTTATGGGGGGCCTTTGGCTACACCTTC,CASSLWGAFGYTF
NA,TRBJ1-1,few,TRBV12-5,TGTGCTAGTGATCTTGAACGGACAGCAAAAAAAGCTTTCTTT,CASDLERTAKKAFF
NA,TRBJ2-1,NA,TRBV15,TGTGCCACCAGCAGAGGAGTAGAGGATCTCAACTACAATGAGCAGTTCTTC,CATSRGVEDLNYNEQFF
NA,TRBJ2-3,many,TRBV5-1,TGCGCCAGCAGCTCGACGGCCTCCGGAGATACGCAGTATTTT,CASSSTASGDTQYF
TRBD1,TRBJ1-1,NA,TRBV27,TGTGCCAGCAGTTTATCAACCACAGGGGGCATTCAAGCTTTCTTT,CASSLSTTGGIQAFF
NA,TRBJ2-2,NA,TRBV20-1,TGCAGTGCTAGTGGGACCGGGGAGCTGTTTTTT,CSASGTGELFF
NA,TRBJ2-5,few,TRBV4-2,TGTGCCAGCAGCCTCGAAGGGGGACGGATCCAAGAGACCCAGTACTTC,CASSLEGGRIQETQYF
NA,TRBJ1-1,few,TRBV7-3,TGTGCCAGCAGCCAACGTTACGGGGGGAGCACTGAAGCTTTCTTT,CASSQRYGGSTEAFF
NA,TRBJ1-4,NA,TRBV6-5,TGTGCCAGTTTCGGGAGCGGGGATAAAAAATTGTTTTTT,CASFGSGDKKLFF
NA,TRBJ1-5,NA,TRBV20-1,TGCAGTGCTAGGAGCAGGGAAGGCAATCAGCCCCAGCATTTT,CSARSREGNQPQHF
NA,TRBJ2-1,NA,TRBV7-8,TGTGCCAGCAGCCTCATTGGGCAGAGCTCCTACAATGAGCAGTTCTTC,CASSLIGQSSYNEQFF
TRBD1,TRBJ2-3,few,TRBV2,TGTGCCAGCAGGTCCGGGACAGACACAGATACGCAGTATTTT,CASRSGTDTDTQYF
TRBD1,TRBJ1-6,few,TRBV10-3,TGTGCCATCAGTAGATATGGACAGGGCCTTAATTCACCCCTCCACTTT,CAISRYGQGLNSPLHF
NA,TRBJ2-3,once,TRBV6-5,TGTGCCAGCAGTTACCTCGACAGAGGCACAGATACGCAGTATTTT,CASSYLDRGTDTQYF
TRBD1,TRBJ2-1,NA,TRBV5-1,TGCGCCAGCAGCTCTGCGCCGGGACAGGGACATCATGAGCAGTTCTTC,CASSSAPGQGHHEQFF
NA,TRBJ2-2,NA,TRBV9,TGTGCCAGCAGCGTCGAATGGGTGACCGGGGAGCTGTTTTTT,CASSVEWVTGELFF
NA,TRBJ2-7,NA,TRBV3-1,TGTGCCAGCAGCCAAGGGGTTAGAGCCTACGAGCAGTACTTC,CASSQGVRAYEQYF
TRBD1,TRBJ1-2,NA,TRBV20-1,TGCAGTGCTGCACAGGGGGAAGGTGGCTACACCTTC,CSAAQGEGGYTF
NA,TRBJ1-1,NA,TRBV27,TGTGCCAGCAGCCTAGCGAGTGGGATGATCGGGGAAGCTTTCTTT,CASSLASGMIGEAFF
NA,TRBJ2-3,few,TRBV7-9,TGTGCCAGCAGCCCGCGATTTGAGGGGTCCGATACGCAGTATTTT,CASSPRFEGSDTQYF
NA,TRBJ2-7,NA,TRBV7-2,TGTGCCAGCAGCTTATGCGAGTCCGGCGAGCAGTACTTC,CASSLCESGEQYF
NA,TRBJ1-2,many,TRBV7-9,TGTGCCAGCAGCTTAGGGGGGCTCTATGGCTACACCTTC,CASSLGGLYGYTF
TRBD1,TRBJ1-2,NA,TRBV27,TGTGCCAGCAGTATGACAGGGGGCAGAAGTGGCTACACCTTC,CASSMTGGRSGYTF
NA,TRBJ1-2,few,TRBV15,TGTGCCACCAGCAGAGATATGGGAGGGGATGGCTACACCTTC,CATSRDMGGDGYTF
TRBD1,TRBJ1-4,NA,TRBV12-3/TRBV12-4,TGTGCCAGCAGACGTACGGAATGGGACAGGGGGGGAGAAAAACTGTTTTTT,CASRRTEWDRGGEKLFF
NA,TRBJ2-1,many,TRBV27,TGTGCCAGCAGTCCCACCCTTGACCGAAGGGCGTTCTTC,CASSPTLDRRAFF
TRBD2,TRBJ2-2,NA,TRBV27,TGTGCCAGCAGTTCCTTAGCGGGGGAGAACACCGGGGAGCTGTTTTTT,CASSSLAGENTGELFF
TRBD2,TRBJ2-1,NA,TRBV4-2,TGTGCCAGCAGCCAAGGGGGGACTAAGGATGAGCAGTTCTTC,CASSQGGTKDEQFF
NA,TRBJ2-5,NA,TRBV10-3,TGTGCCATCAGTGTAGAACCCCAAGAGACCCAGTACTTC,CAISVEPQETQYF
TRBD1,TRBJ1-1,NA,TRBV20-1,TGCAGTCCTACAGGGGGAGTCACTGAAGCTTTCTTT,CSPTGGVTEAFF
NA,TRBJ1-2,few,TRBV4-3,TGCGCCAGCAGCCAGCTCGCCGGGACACCGAACTATGGCTACACCTTC,CASSQLAGTPNYGYTF
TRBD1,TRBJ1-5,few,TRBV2,TGTGCCAGCAGTTGGACAGGGGGAGGCAATCAGCCCCAGCATTTT,CASSWTGGGNQPQHF
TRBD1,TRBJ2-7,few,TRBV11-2,TGTGCCAGCAGCTTAGTCGGGACAGGGAGATACGAGCAGTACTTC,CASSLVGTGRYEQYF
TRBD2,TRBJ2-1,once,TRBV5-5,TGTGCCAGCAGCTTGGCTTGGGGGGGTTTTTCCTACAATGAGCAGTTCTTC,CASSLAWGGFSYNEQFF
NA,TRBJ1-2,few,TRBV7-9,NA,CASSLASGQAQNYGYTF
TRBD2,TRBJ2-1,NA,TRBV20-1,TGCAGTGCTAGAGTCCCGAGGGTGACTAGCGGGGGGCGACGAACCGACTACAATGAGCAGTTCTTC,CSARVPRVTSGGRRTDYNEQFF
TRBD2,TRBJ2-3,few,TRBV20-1,TGCAGTGCTAGAGTACCAGCGGGGGGCCACACAGATACGCAGTATTTT,CSARVPAGGHTDTQYF
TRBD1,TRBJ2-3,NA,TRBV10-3,TGTGCCATCAGTGAATCCGGGACAGCCACAGGTACGCAGTATTTT,CAISESGTATGTQYF
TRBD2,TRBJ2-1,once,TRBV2,TGTGCCAGCAGTGATCCTAGGCGGGGGGGCAAGGATGAGCAGTTCTTC,CASSDPRRGGKDEQFF